This record looks at one TCR beta chain sequence and its context. The antigen is not known. CD4+ T-LGLL patients came from Padova, Helsinki and Shinshu hematology units. This entry belongs to a study of STAT5B mutations in CD4+ large granular lymphocyte leukemia. On the study more broadly: Anti-CD4 microbead selection came after CD8+ cell depletion in cryopreserved samples.

Notes on the study in general: Main leukemic clonotypes were patient-specific, but roughly 26% appeared at low frequency elsewhere. Only 6 or 7 CD4-sorted patient samples were compared with healthy controls for clonality.

The CDR3 spans 14 residues. In germline, CDR1 is MGHRA, CDR2 YSYEKL. With 4 bases removed from V and 8 bases from J, the gap between germline ends came to 15 bases. Assay: immunoSEQ multiplex PCR; the TCRdb copy retains only in-frame clones and omits some. Of roughly 1,000 clones in the sample, roughly 73% were seen once. J is TRBJ2-4 and V is TRBV4-1; either TRBD1 or TRBD2 may fit D (5 bases each). Source material: PBMCs. The sequence was obtained from a man between 60 and 70 years old with CD4+ T-cell large granular lymphocyte leukemia. CDR3 nucleotide sequence: TGCGCCAGCAGCCTGGGGGAGATGGGTGACATTCAGTACTTC. Translating gives CASSLGEMGDIQYF.